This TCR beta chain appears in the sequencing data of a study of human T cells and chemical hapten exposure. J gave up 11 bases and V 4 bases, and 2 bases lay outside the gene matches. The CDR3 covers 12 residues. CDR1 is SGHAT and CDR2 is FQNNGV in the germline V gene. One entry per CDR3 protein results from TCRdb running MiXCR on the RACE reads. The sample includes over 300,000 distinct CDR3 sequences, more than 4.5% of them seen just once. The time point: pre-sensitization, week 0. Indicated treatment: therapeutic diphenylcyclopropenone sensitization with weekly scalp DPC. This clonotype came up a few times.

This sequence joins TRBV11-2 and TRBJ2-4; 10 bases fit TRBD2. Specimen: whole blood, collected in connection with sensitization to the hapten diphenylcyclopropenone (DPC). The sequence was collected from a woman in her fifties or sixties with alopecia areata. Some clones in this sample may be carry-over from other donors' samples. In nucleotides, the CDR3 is TGTGCCAGCAGCTCTAGCGGGAGCGTTCAGTACTTC. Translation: CASSSSGSVQYF.